The 24 T cell receptor beta chains below were found in one sample sequenced in a study of blood T cell repertoires in COVID-19. Libraries were prepared by immunoSEQ multiplex PCR; TCRdb keeps only in-frame clonotypes and omits some of them. Among about 430,000 clones listed, 70% to 90% were seen once. Sequenced material: PBMCs or T cells enriched from blood (not recorded which). The receptors derive from a woman aged 18-29 years who had been exposed to COVID-19.

This clone occurred a few times. The chain links TRBV10-1 to TRBJ2-1, with 16 bases that match TRBD2. V lost 2 bases to trimming and J lost 3 bases; unmatched junction nucleotides: 4. The CDR3 consists of 18 residues. Germline V gene sequence: CDR1 WNHNN, CDR2 SYGVQD (reference sequence). The CDR3 here is CASSEGTSGRDGYNEQFF. CDR3 DNA: TGCGCCAGCAGTGAGGGGACTAGCGGGAGGGACGGCTACAATGAGCAGTTCTTC.

The chain links TRBV4-1 to TRBJ2-2, with D perhaps TRBD2 (5 bases). CDR3 size: 15 residues. Trimming pared 1 base from V and 7 bases from J, leaving 13 bases between. Germline V lookup: CDR1 MGHRA, CDR2 YSYEKL. In nucleotides, the CDR3 is TGCGCCAGCAGCCAAGTATCCGGGGTCCACGGGGAGCTGTTTTTT. This codes for CASSQVSGVHGELFF.

This rearrangement joins TRBV4-2 to TRBJ1-6; D may be TRBD1 (6 bases). The V gene lost 0 bases and the J gene lost 4 bases, with 10 bases spanning the gap. Germline loops: CDR1 LGHNA, CDR2 YNFKEQ. The CDR3 has 16 residues. DNA for the CDR3: TGTGCCAGCAGCCAAGATCAAGGACAGTATAATTCACCCCTCCACTTT. This sequence encodes CASSQDQGQYNSPLHF.

V usage is TRBV7-3 and J usage is TRBJ2-1; TRBD2 agrees at 7 bases. The CDR3 is made up of 13 amino acids. The J segment lost 9 bases and the V segment lost 2 bases, leaving 4 bases of the junction unmatched. The V gene's germline CDR1 is SGHTA and CDR2 FQGTGA. This CDR3 is CASSLEGRGEQFF. The CDR3 region has the DNA TGTGCCAGCAGCTTAGAGGGGAGGGGTGAGCAGTTCTTC.

The J gene is TRBJ1-2, the V gene TRBV10-3, with TRBD1 identical over 11 bases. The CDR3 totals 15 residues. Germline values: CDR1 ENHRY, CDR2 SYGVKD. With V trimmed by 0 bases and J by 7 bases, 4 bases remained unmatched. CDR3 DNA sequence: TGTGCCATCAGTGAGTCTGGACAGGGGGCCGGTGGCTACACCTTC. Translated, it gives CAISESGQGAGGYTF.

This chain joins TRBV7-9 and TRBJ1-5; the match to TRBD1 covers 7 bases. The CDR3 loop spans 15 amino acids. The junction had 5 bases not matched to a gene; V was cut back by 5 bases and J by 1 base. Germline V CDR1 and CDR2: SEHNR, FQNEAQ (reference sequence). The CDR3 nucleotides are TGTGCCAGCAGCCAAACGGGACAGAGCAATCAGCCCCAGCATTTT. Residues: CASSQTGQSNQPQHF. Filled out from reference TRBV7-9 and TRBJ1-5, the complete variable domain reads DTGVSQNPRHKITKRGQNVTFRCDPISEHNRLYWYRQTLGQGPEFLTYFQNEAQLEKSRLLSDRFSAERPKGSFSTLEIQRTEQGDSAMYLCASSQTGQSNQPQHFGDGTRLSIL.

The V call is TRBV7-2, the J call TRBJ1-1; TRBD1 matches at 8 bases. With 5 bases clipped from V and 9 bases from J, the junction kept 5 bases outside the gene matches. This CDR3 comprises 12 residues. Germline V lookup: CDR1 SGHTA, CDR2 FQGNSA. DNA for the CDR3: TGTGCCAGCAGCCTAGACAGGGGTAAAGCTTTCTTT. The encoded protein is CASSLDRGKAFF. The whole variable domain, filled in from reference TRBV7-2 and TRBJ1-1, reads GAGVSQSPSNKVTEKGKDVELRCDPISGHTALYWYRQSLGQGLEFLIYFQGNSAPDKSGLPSDRFSAERTGGSVSTLTIQRTQQEDSAVYLCASSLDRGKAFFGQGTRLTVV.

The chain combines TRBV3-1 (or the pseudogene TRBV3-2) with TRBJ2-1, with TRBD2 identical over 9 bases. The trim removed 0 bases at V and 3 bases at J, leaving 12 bases unmatched. This CDR3 is 19 amino acids long. Germline V gene lookup returns CDR1 LGHDT and CDR2 YNNKEL (reference sequence). Here the CDR3 reads CASSQEGKRGAPIYNEQFF. CDR3 bases: TGTGCCAGCAGCCAAGAGGGGAAGCGGGGGGCGCCTATCTACAATGAGCAGTTCTTC.

The chain joins TRBV6-4 to TRBJ1-1; maybe TRBD1 (6 bases). The V and J ends lost 0 bases and 2 bases respectively, with 7 bases between them. The germline V gene encodes CDR1 MRHNA and CDR2 SNTAGT. This CDR3 region has 14 residues. The DNA of the CDR3 is TGTGCCAGCAGTGACTCGGACAGAAACACTGAAGCTTTCTTT. It specifies CASSDSDRNTEAFF.

This clone was detected only once. The chain couples TRBV24-1 to TRBJ2-1; no firm D call. CDR3 length: 15 residues. V lost 5 bases and J 6 bases, leaving 16 bases between the germline ends. Looked up from germline, CDR1 is KGHDR and CDR2 is SFDVKD. DNA of the CDR3: TGTGCCACCAGTGGTAACTACCCCATGGGCAATGAGCAGTTCTTC. Residues: CATSGNYPMGNEQFF.

The chain joins TRBV7-2 to TRBJ1-1, with unresolved D. Trimming shortened V by 4 bases and J by 5 bases, and 2 bases separated the two germline ends. The V gene's germline CDR1 is SGHTA and CDR2 FQGNSA. The CDR3 is 10 amino acids. CDR3 region: CASSSTEAFF. CDR3 in DNA: TGTGCCAGCAGCTCGACTGAAGCTTTCTTT.

V gene TRBV5-1 combines with J gene TRBJ2-7; a possible D gene is TRBD1 (5 bases). Germline lookup yields CDR1 SGHRS and CDR2 YFSETQ. The CDR3 contains 13 residues. The germline V and J ends were trimmed by 2 bases and 3 bases, with 9 bases remaining between them. CDR3 protein: CASSLPQGYEQYF. As DNA, the CDR3 is TGCGCCAGCAGCTTACCTCAGGGCTACGAGCAGTACTTC.

This chain uses TRBV28 with TRBJ1-1, with no clear D. The V gene lost 7 bases and the J gene lost 8 bases, with 17 bases spanning the gap. In germline, CDR1 is MDHEN, CDR2 SYDVKM. The CDR3 has 13 amino acids. CDR3 DNA: TGTGCCAGCACCACTGGTACGTTCGTGGAAGCTTTCTTT. Amino acid sequence: CASTTGTFVEAFF.

The rearrangement joins TRBV28 to TRBJ1-1; 8 positions agree with TRBD1. V was clipped by 6 bases and J by 4 bases; unmatched bases: 7. This CDR3 has 14 residues. Per germline, CDR1 MDHEN and CDR2 SYDVKM. CDR3 residues: CASRAQTGGTEAFF. DNA of the CDR3: TGTGCCAGCAGAGCTCAAACAGGGGGCACTGAAGCTTTCTTT.

J is TRBJ2-1 and V is TRBV19; TRBD1 is a possible D gene (5 bases). The V end was cut by 2 bases, the J end by 3 bases, with 8 bases between. This CDR3 comprises 14 residues. CDR1 is LNHDA, CDR2 SQIVND, per germline (reference sequence). CDR3 amino acids: CASSIIDSYNEQFF. In DNA form, the CDR3 reads TGTGCCAGTAGTATAATTGACAGCTACAATGAGCAGTTCTTC. The whole variable domain, filled in from reference TRBV19 and TRBJ2-1, reads DGGITQSPKYLFRKEGQNVTLSCEQNLNHDAMYWYRQDPGQGLRLIYYSQIVNDFQKGDIAEGYSVSREKKESFPLTVTSAQKNPTAFYLCASSIIDSYNEQFFGPGTRLTVL.

About this clone: Additional DNA sequences in this sample encode the identical CDR3. The chain recombines TRBV19 with TRBJ2-6; maybe TRBD1 (6 bases). V was shortened by 3 bases and J by 0 bases, with 12 bases between the two germline ends. Germline V lookup: CDR1 LNHDA, CDR2 SQIVND (reference sequence). The CDR3 has 17 amino acids. CDR3 DNA: TGTGCCAGTAGTATCGGGCAGGGGAGCTCTGGGGCCAACGTCCTGACTTTC. It translates to CASSIGQGSSGANVLTF.

This chain uses TRBV27 with TRBJ1-4; 10 positions match TRBD1. V lost 3 bases to trimming and J lost 6 bases; unmatched junction nucleotides: 4. This CDR3 is 15 amino acids long. Germline CDR1 MNHEY, CDR2 SMNVEV (reference sequence). CDR3 in amino acids: CASSLAGTGDEKLFF. The CDR3 region has the DNA TGTGCCAGCAGTTTGGCCGGGACAGGGGATGAAAAACTGTTTTTT.

This clone was counted between two and nine times. The chain is built from TRBV27 and TRBJ1-1; perhaps TRBD1 as D (5 bases). The CDR3 contains 14 residues. Germline assignment: CDR1 MNHEY and CDR2 SMNVEV (reference sequence). V was trimmed by 5 bases and J by 0 bases, leaving 10 bases between them. The CDR3 bases are TGTGCCAGCAGTCAGACAGTTATGAACACTGAAGCTTTCTTT. Encoded protein: CASSQTVMNTEAFF.

This chain links TRBV7-2 with TRBJ2-7; 13 positions agree with TRBD2. This CDR3 has 17 residues. V dropped 3 bases and J dropped 3; count of bases not matched to a gene: 8. The germline V gene has CDR1 SGHTA and CDR2 FQGNSA. The CDR3 region is CASSLTGRLAGGYEQYF. The CDR3 DNA reads TGTGCCAGCAGCTTGACCGGAAGACTAGCGGGGGGCTACGAGCAGTACTTC.

The chain carries TRBV29-1 and TRBJ2-1; 11 bases fit TRBD1. V lost 0 bases, J lost 4 bases, and 5 bases stayed unmatched. Germline V gene sequence: CDR1 SQVTM, CDR2 ANQGSEA. This CDR3 has 16 amino acids. The CDR3 nucleotides are TGCAGCGTTGAAGAAGGGACAGGGGGTATGTACAATGAGCAGTTCTTC. This codes for CSVEEGTGGMYNEQFF.

V and J are TRBV7-9 and TRBJ2-1; D possibly corresponds to TRBD2 (6 bases). Germline CDR1 is SEHNR and CDR2 is FQNEAQ (reference sequence). Trimming left V 2 bases short and J 4 bases short, with 15 bases between. The CDR3 contains 16 residues. CDR3 residues: CASSLTSLITYNEQFF. For the CDR3, the DNA is TGTGCCAGCAGCTTAACTAGCCTAATAACTTACAATGAGCAGTTCTTC.

The chain joins TRBV27 to TRBJ1-2; D might be TRBD1 (5 bases). V lost 4 bases and J lost 8, with 23 bases in between. Germline assignment: CDR1 MNHEY and CDR2 SMNVEV (reference sequence). There are 16 residues in the CDR3. For the CDR3, the DNA is TGTGCCAGCAGTTCCCGGGCGGGACTGGCCAGGGAAGGCTACACCTTC. Protein: CASSSRAGLAREGYTF.

This clone was counted once. The CDR3 here is CASSMWRVSTGELFF. In DNA, the CDR3 is TGTGCCAGTAGTATGTGGAGGGTATCCACCGGGGAGCTGTTTTTT. The chain is built from TRBV19 and TRBJ2-2, with a possible D match to TRBD2 (6 bases). Germline CDR1 LNHDA, CDR2 SQIVND (reference sequence). The CDR3 consists of 15 residues. With 3 bases removed from V and 4 bases from J, the gap between germline ends came to 12 bases. The whole variable domain, remainder taken from reference TRBV19 and TRBJ2-2, is DGGITQSPKYLFRKEGQNVTLSCEQNLNHDAMYWYRQDPGQGLRLIYYSQIVNDFQKGDIAEGYSVSREKKESFPLTVTSAQKNPTAFYLCASSMWRVSTGELFFGEGSRLTVL.

V is TRBV9 and J is TRBJ1-4, with D uncertain. Per the germline V gene, CDR1 is SGDLS and CDR2 is YYNGEE. Trimming cost V 0 bases and J 0 bases, with 9 bases left between them. This CDR3 comprises 16 residues. CDR3 in DNA: TGTGCCAGCAGCGTAGCTCCCACGGCAACTAATGAAAAACTGTTTTTT. Translated: CASSVAPTATNEKLFF.